The rows below give T cell receptor beta chains drawn from one sample of a study of shared clonotypes between healthy human individuals. TCRdb's copy holds only in-frame clones and misses some; the assay was immunoSEQ multiplex PCR. The sample has about 1.4 million clones; around 95% are singletons. Source material: naive CD4+ T cells sorted from blood. These receptors all stem from a man younger than 45 in good health. Each CDR3 is given with its conserved first and last residue. D genes are given only for firm matches. Clone size is stated in some rows and not others, as once, few, many or a class when expanded.

TRBJ2-7 - TRBV27 - CATGAGIRIYEQYF TGTGCCACGGGGGCAGGGATTCGGATCTACGAGCAGTACTTC
TRBJ2-1 TRBD2 TRBV2 - CASSEQSSGLSEQFF TGTGCCAGCAGTGAACAGTCTAGCGGGCTCTCTGAGCAGTTCTTC
TRBJ2-3 TRBD2 TRBV9 - CASSVRAGADTQYF TGTGCCAGCAGCGTCCGAGCGGGAGCGGATACGCAGTATTTT
TRBJ1-1 TRBD1 TRBV7-2 - CASSNNRGDRTEAFF TGTGCCAGCAGCAACAACAGGGGGGATAGGACTGAAGCTTTCTTT
TRBJ2-5 - TRBV30 - CAWSAVELTQYF TGTGCCTGGAGTGCGGTCGAATTGACCCAGTACTTC
TRBJ2-7 TRBD1 TRBV7-9 - CASDTGGARYEQYF TGTGCCAGCGACACAGGGGGAGCAAGGTACGAGCAGTACTTC
TRBJ2-5 - TRBV5-1 - CASSKQPGPGETQYF TGCGCCAGCAGCAAACAACCGGGACCGGGAGAGACCCAGTACTTC
TRBJ2-1 - TRBV19 - CASNEVGSYNEQFF TGTGCCAGTAACGAGGTAGGATCCTACAATGAGCAGTTCTTC
TRBJ2-5 - TRBV18 - CASSPLTGFRRPKETQYF TGTGCCAGCTCACCACTAACAGGGTTTAGGCGTCCGAAAGAGACCCAGTACTTC
TRBJ2-7 - TRBV9 once CASSVAGESYEQYF TGTGCCAGCAGCGTAGCGGGGGAGTCCTACGAGCAGTACTTC
TRBJ1-1 - TRBV19 - CASRGRNTEAFF TGTGCCAGTAGAGGGAGGAACACTGAAGCTTTCTTT
TRBJ2-1 TRBD2 TRBV6-6 - CASSYFRTSGSDEQFF TGTGCCAGCAGCTACTTTCGGACTAGCGGGAGCGATGAGCAGTTCTTC
TRBJ1-5 - TRBV9 once CASSVESGYSNQPQHF TGTGCCAGCAGCGTAGAAAGTGGGTATAGCAATCAGCCCCAGCATTTT
TRBJ2-3 TRBD2 TRBV5-1 - CASSLAGGPADTQYF TGCGCCAGCAGCCTAGCGGGAGGGCCCGCAGATACGCAGTATTTT
TRBJ2-7 TRBD1 TRBV2 - CASRSTGTGRPYEQYF TGTGCCAGCAGGTCTACCGGGACAGGGCGTCCCTACGAGCAGTACTTC
TRBJ2-3 TRBD2 TRBV6-5 - CASSLLAGSTDTQYF TGTGCCAGCAGTTTACTAGCGGGCAGCACAGATACGCAGTATTTT
TRBJ2-7 - TRBV9 - CASSPRPLAGEGHEQYF TGTGCCAGCAGCCCCAGACCTCTGGCAGGGGAAGGACACGAGCAGTACTTC
TRBJ2-3 - TRBV14 - CASSRLALQDTQYF TGTGCCAGCAGCCGGCTCGCGCTTCAAGATACGCAGTATTTT
TRBJ1-5 TRBD1 TRBV11-2 - CASSLRVGTGDQPQHF TGTGCCAGCAGCTTACGGGTCGGGACAGGGGATCAGCCCCAGCATTTT
TRBJ2-1 TRBD2 TRBV19 once CASSKRKVGTSGSYNEQFF TGTGCCAGTAGTAAAAGGAAAGTCGGGACTAGCGGTTCCTACAATGAGCAGTTCTTC
TRBJ2-7 - TRBV20-1 - CSAFPFDEQYF TGCAGTGCCTTCCCGTTCGACGAGCAGTACTTC
TRBJ2-7 TRBD2 TRBV20-1 - CSARRLAGVSF TGCAGTGCTAGACGGCTAGCGGGAGTTTCCTTC
TRBJ2-2 TRBD2 TRBV11-3 - CASSPSGSTGELFF TGTGCCAGCAGCCCTAGCGGGAGCACCGGGGAGCTGTTTTTT
TRBJ2-7 TRBD2 TRBV28 - CASSPTHGGAEQYF TGTGCCAGCAGTCCGACCCACGGGGGGGCCGAGCAGTACTTC
TRBJ2-6 TRBD2 TRBV2 - CASTGRGGRPASGANVLTF TGTGCCAGCACCGGAAGGGGCGGGAGGCCCGCCTCTGGGGCCAACGTCCTGACTTTC
TRBJ1-5 - TRBV6-5 - CASRLYSNQPQHF TGTGCCAGCAGGCTATATAGCAATCAGCCCCAGCATTTT
TRBJ1-1 TRBD1 TRBV28 - CASSFGQGATEAFF TGTGCCAGCAGTTTCGGGCAGGGGGCAACTGAAGCTTTCTTT